This TCR beta chain was documented in a study of shared clonotypes between healthy human individuals (dated by TCRdb to the early 2020s). Some background on the complete study: The cohort included three men and a couple of women between 18 and 49 years of age. For each donor, CD4 naive and CD4 memory were each run on three plates, CD8 naive on two plates, and CD8 memory on one plate. Blood TCR repertoires of about 5 healthy adults were deeply sequenced to estimate repertoire size and the extent of clonotype sharing between individuals. To increase sequencing depth and limit assay-specific biases, TCR repertoire library preparation and sequencing were carried out by different laboratories using diverse techniques. Per donor, leukapheresis produced somewhere between about 0.8 and 9 billion PBMCs. Results and caveats for the whole study, not just this receptor: The small number of donors limited the genetic and exposure-history diversity represented. Based on pairwise subsampling, the degree of clonotype sharing among donors was expected to be affected by sequencing depth. Rarefaction of sorted-subset datasets indicated incomplete sequencing despite the large sequencing depth. Only blood was sampled, and tissue TCR repertoires likely differ from those in blood. When several donors were compared, the shared fraction of clonotypes was about 5.2% for naive CD4, around 4% for naive CD8, 2% to 2.5% for memory CD4, and 0.35% to 0.5% for memory CD8. Compared with non-shared clonotypes, the clonotypes found in all four sorted-subset donors had higher generation probabilities. Larger estimated clonotype richness was generally found for naive subsets than for memory subsets.

Using the deep immunoSEQ assay, multiplex PCR amplified TCR CDR3 regions from genomic DNA. Extracted genomic DNA from each cell subset was spread evenly across all wells of several immunoSEQ 96-well plates, with each plate serving as a replicate. For sorted subsets, each replicate PCR was loaded with around 220 ng genomic DNA, equivalent to 30,000 or so T cell genomes. Purified libraries were measured with a Qubit 3.0 fluorometer, size-checked on a Bioanalyzer 2100, and measured again with the KAPA Library Quantification kit. Each immunoSEQ 96-well plate was sequenced on its own single-read 150-cycle Illumina NextSeq 550 flow cell. As for how the authors treated the data: Because the immunoSEQ output held only junctional sequences and lacked quality scores, the filtering could not match the filtering applied to full-length reads. To assign V/J genes and CDR3, sequences were annotated using PyIR, a Python wrapper for IgBLAST v1.9, with IMGT germline references. Any read was removed if the V/J assignment was weak (E-value above 1e-6), the CDR3 was missing, or the read contained stop codons, out-of-frame junctions, or ambiguous translated residues. V3J clonotypes were defined as sequences sharing an identical inferred V gene, J gene, and CDR3 amino acid sequence. Percentage overlap between repertoires was computed as shared unique clonotypes divided by the size of the smaller repertoire. RTK rarefaction, the Chao1 estimator, and Recon v2.1 estimates of unobserved clonotypes were used to assess repertoire richness. OLGA was used to compute generation probabilities for all TCRbeta clonotypes that the gDNA method yielded from a handful of donors. Not all clones reach the TCRdb copy of this immuneACCESS table, which keeps in-frame sequences only. Checked studies attribute under half of the gap to unresolved V genes and leave the rest unexplained. D and trimming were read from the DNA, whereas the V and J calls and clone size are those reported in that table. Across this sample there are 2 million to 3 million clones, with roughly 93% seen only once. Of the sample, about 0.34% is held by the ten largest clones.

Donors were healthy HIV-negative adults with no recently reported acute infections or vaccinations. Every donor was a Caucasian adult residing in Nashville, Tennessee, USA. CD4+ T cells were enriched by magnetic negative selection, after which naive cells were positively selected on CD45RA and the negative fraction was taken as the memory subset. Blood was collected by leukapheresis, and PBMCs were isolated by Ficoll-Histopaque density gradient centrifugation and then cryopreserved in liquid nitrogen vapor phase. Purity and quantity of every magnetically sorted T cell population were checked by analytical flow cytometry. From each sorted fraction, genomic DNA was isolated and quantified by UV absorbance on a Nanodrop 2000c. The germline V gene specifies MGHDK as CDR1 and SYGVNS as CDR2. The trim is 4 bases for V and 6 bases for J, with a gap of 15 bases between the germline ends. The CDR3 contains 14 residues, cysteine and phenylalanine counted. This entry keeps only the CDR3 DNA: 42 bases, framed from base 1.

In its sample, this clone was seen once. It lacks a known antigen. Within one base of it there is no much larger clone, and no base qualities were kept. In this chain, TRBV25-1 is recombined with TRBJ1-2; the D segment cannot be called with confidence. The sample taken for sequencing was naive CD4+ T cells from PBMCs. This specimen's cell subset or site label, per the study, means: CD45RA+ positively selected. The clonotype comes from a young man in good health. Some clones in this sample may be carry-over from other donors' samples. This receptor carries the CDR3 CASSGNPQAHGYTF. The nucleotide sequence reads as follows: TGTGCCAGCAGTGGGAACCCGCAGGCCCATGGCTACACCTTC.